This entry lists 19 T cell receptor beta chains sequenced from one sample in a study of CD8 T cells in ankylosing spondylitis. Each CDR3 protein is one row after TCRdb ran MiXCR on the 5' RACE reads. The sample consists of 150,000 to 200,000 distinct CDR3 sequences, about 32% of them appearing once. The sequencing input was synovial fluid, either unsorted or a sorted T cell fraction (not recorded which). These receptor sequences come from a male donor with ankylosing spondylitis.

This sequence joins TRBV7-2 and TRBJ2-5, with D perhaps matching TRBD2 (7 bases). CDR1 and CDR2 from the germline V gene are SGHTA and FQGNSA. V lost 2 bases and J 5 bases, leaving 15 bases between the germline ends. The CDR3 is 15 residues long. This chain's CDR3 is CASSLRGGSLETQYF. The DNA for the CDR3 is TGTGCCAGCAGCTTAAGGGGGGGATCCCTGGAGACCCAGTACTTC.

The chain recombines TRBV10-3 with TRBJ2-3; TRBD1 matches 10 bases. Germline V gene data show CDR1 as ENHRY and CDR2 as SYGVKD. This CDR3 has 14 residues. Trimming cost V 6 bases and J 3 bases; bases outside gene matches: 3. The CDR3 region is CAISPGQGTDTQYF. In nucleotides, the CDR3 is TGTGCCATCAGCCCGGGACAGGGGACAGATACGCAGTATTTT.

A few counts support this clonotype. The J gene is TRBJ2-2, the V gene TRBV11-2; 7 positions agree with TRBD2. Unmatched junction bases numbered 4, after V lost 2 bases and J lost 1 base. The CDR3 covers 16 residues. CDR1 SGHAT and CDR2 FQNNGV come from the germline V gene. The CDR3 is CASSLSGGRNTGELFF. CDR3 in DNA: TGTGCCAGCAGCTTAAGCGGCGGGAGGAACACCGGGGAGCTGTTTTTT.

This clonotype showed up just once. The chain carries TRBV28 and TRBJ1-1, with TRBD1 matching over 9 bases. The CDR3 contains 12 residues. With 6 bases clipped from V and 13 bases from J, the junction kept 9 bases outside the gene matches. Germline lookup yields CDR1 MDHEN and CDR2 SYDVKM. CDR3 nucleotides: TGTGCCAGCAGCGAGCTGGACAGGGGATGTTTCTTT. Protein: CASSELDRGCFF.

The chain joins TRBV5-1 to TRBJ2-3; a possible D gene is TRBD1 (5 bases). In germline, CDR1 is SGHRS, CDR2 YFSETQ. The CDR3 extends over 15 amino acids. Trimming stripped 4 bases from V and 0 bases from J, with 12 bases between. The CDR3 region has the DNA TGCGCCAGCAGCCAAGGGGATTTTAGCACAGATACGCAGTATTTT. Amino acid sequence: CASSQGDFSTDTQYF.

This clonotype turned up a few times. The rearrangement links TRBV20-1 to TRBJ2-3; D gene uncertain. Germline CDR1 and CDR2: DFQATT and SNEGSKA (reference sequence). The germline V and J ends were trimmed by 3 bases and 0 bases, with 10 bases remaining between them. The CDR3 consists of 14 residues. The CDR3 is CSASEARSTDTQYF. The CDR3 nucleotides read TGCAGTGCTAGTGAGGCCAGGAGCACAGATACGCAGTATTTT.

The gene calls are TRBV15 and TRBJ2-7; 8 bases fit TRBD1. V shed 3 bases, J shed 4 bases, and the junction held 5 bases outside the gene matches. Germline assignment: CDR1 LNHNV and CDR2 YYDKDF (reference sequence). This CDR3 spans 14 amino acids. The CDR3 region has the DNA TGTGCCACCAGCAGGGACAGGGAAAGGTACGAGCAGTACTTC. Protein sequence: CATSRDRERYEQYF.

This clonotype was picked up one time. This sequence joins TRBV18 and TRBJ2-3; 8 positions agree with TRBD1. The CDR3 length is 13 residues. V shed 8 bases, J shed 1 base, and the junction held 2 bases outside the gene matches. The germline V gene has CDR1 KGHSH and CDR2 LQKENI. CDR3 in DNA: TGTGCCAGCACGGGACAGGGCACAGATACGCAGTATTTT. It codes for CASTGQGTDTQYF.

V gene TRBV10-2 combines with J gene TRBJ2-1; D is ambiguous. The V end was cut by 4 bases, the J end by 13 bases, with 14 bases between. The germline V gene encodes CDR1 WSHSY and CDR2 SAAADI. The CDR3 covers 12 residues. As DNA, the CDR3 is TGCGCCAGCAGTGGATCTAGTCCCGGCCAGTTCTTC. Protein sequence: CASSGSSPGQFF.

This clonotype was recorded many times. The chain employs TRBV7-9 and TRBJ1-4; 8 bases are a match to TRBD1. This CDR3 is 14 amino acids long. Germline V gene sequence: CDR1 SEHNR, CDR2 FQNEAQ (reference sequence). The junction had 5 bases not matched to a gene; V was cut back by 5 bases and J by 6 bases. The CDR3 region is CASSTQGGHEKLFF. CDR3 sequence (DNA): TGTGCCAGCAGCACACAGGGGGGGCATGAAAAACTGTTTTTT.

This clonotype was detected a few times. The genes are TRBV29-1 and TRBJ2-7, with 15 bases lining up with TRBD2. V dropped 7 bases and J dropped 0; count of bases not matched to a gene: 10. The CDR3 has 17 amino acids. The germline gives CDR1 SQVTM, CDR2 ANQGSEA. CDR3 loop: CSAQGLAGGSPSYEQYF. The DNA for the CDR3 is TGCAGCGCCCAGGGACTAGCGGGGGGATCCCCCTCCTACGAGCAGTACTTC.

The chain is built from TRBV5-1 and TRBJ1-2; D gene unclear. The CDR3 extends over 11 amino acids. The germline V gene encodes CDR1 SGHRS and CDR2 YFSETQ. V was shortened by 5 bases and J by 2 bases, with 4 bases between the two germline ends. The CDR3 DNA is TGCGCCAGCAGGGAAAACTATGGCTACACCTTC. Its translation is CASRENYGYTF.

The chain carries TRBV5-1 and TRBJ2-7, with 12 bases matching TRBD1. This CDR3 is 13 amino acids long. Germline trimming cut 3 bases from V and 13 bases from J; bases unmatched to any gene: 8. Germline CDR1 reads SGHRS; CDR2 reads YFSETQ. This chain's CDR3 is CASSSGTGGIAYF. For the CDR3, the DNA is TGCGCCAGCAGCTCCGGGACAGGGGGCATCGCATACTTC.

This clonotype was seen a few times. V gene TRBV20-1 combines with J gene TRBJ1-1; TRBD1 is a possible D gene (6 bases). The CDR3 totals 13 residues. Germline V gives CDR1 DFQATT, CDR2 SNEGSKA (reference sequence). V lost 3 bases to trimming and J lost 1 base, with 9 bases between them. CDR3 amino acids: CSASRGRNTEAFF. CDR3 nucleotides: TGCAGTGCTAGTAGGGGGAGGAACACTGAAGCTTTCTTT.

This clonotype has ten or more counts. J is TRBJ2-1 and V is TRBV11-2; the match to TRBD1 covers 11 bases. Germline V CDR1 and CDR2: SGHAT, FQNNGV. J was trimmed by 7 bases and V by 6 bases; bases with no gene match: 5. This CDR3 has 14 amino acids. CDR3 sequence reads: CASSRTGGRNEQFF. DNA for the CDR3: TGTGCCAGCAGTCGGACAGGGGGCCGGAATGAGCAGTTCTTC.

The V call is TRBV6-5, the J call TRBJ1-2, with D unclear. V lost 2 bases and J 1 base, leaving 17 bases between the germline ends. This CDR3 spans 17 amino acids. Looked up from germline, CDR1 is MNHEY and CDR2 is SVGAGI. The CDR3 DNA sequence: TGTGCCAGCAGTTACGGGAAGAGCTCACCCATTAACTATGGCTACACCTTC. This codes for CASSYGKSSPINYGYTF.

The chain couples TRBV28 to TRBJ1-6; weak D call: TRBD1 (6 bases). Between the trimmed V and J ends, which lost 11 bases and 7 bases, there was a span of 18 bases. This CDR3 is built from 14 residues. The V gene's germline CDR1 is MDHEN and CDR2 SYDVKM. The CDR3 sequence is CAGGGWGGNSPLHF. CDR3 sequence (DNA): TGTGCCGGTGGGGGCTGGGGGGGAAATTCACCCCTCCACTTT.

The sample holds many counts of this clonotype. The rearrangement joins TRBV18 to TRBJ1-1; maybe TRBD1 (5 bases). This CDR3 has 15 amino acids. Trimming removed 4 bases at V and 1 base at J, with 13 bases between. Germline CDR1 reads KGHSH; CDR2 reads LQKENI. For the CDR3, the DNA is TGTGCCAGCTCACGACCCTCCGGGGCGAACACTGAAGCTTTCTTT. Translated, it gives CASSRPSGANTEAFF.

The CDR3: CASSVTGNRDEQFF. The DNA of the CDR3 is TGTGCCAGCAGCGTCACAGGGAATCGGGATGAGCAGTTCTTC. The chain is built from TRBV11-2 and TRBJ2-1, with D perhaps TRBD1 (6 bases). The CDR3 length is 14 residues. CDR1 SGHAT and CDR2 FQNNGV come from the germline V gene. V was clipped by 5 bases and J by 8 bases, with 16 bases between them.